This TCR beta chain appears in the sequencing data of a study of tumor-infiltrating lymphocytes in oesophageal squamous cell carcinoma. MiXCR, run by TCRdb on the PCR reads, gives a single entry per CDR3 protein. Of fewer than 20,000 distinct CDR3 sequences listed, under 45% are singletons. Per germline, CDR1 LNHDA and CDR2 SQIVND (reference sequence). This CDR3 region has 13 residues. Between the trimmed V and J ends, which lost 5 bases and 4 bases, there was a span of 12 bases. This clonotype was picked up many times. The sequencing sample was made of esophageal tumor tissue. This chain joins TRBV19 and TRBJ2-7; D possibly corresponds to TRBD1 (5 bases). The clonotype comes from a male donor with esophageal squamous cell carcinoma. As DNA, the CDR3 is TGTGCCAGTAGTGCCAGGGAAGGTTACGAGCAGTACTTC. It codes for CASSAREGYEQYF. Supplemented by reference TRBV19 and TRBJ2-7, the full variable domain reads DGGITQSPKYLFRKEGQNVTLSCEQNLNHDAMYWYRQDPGQGLRLIYYSQIVNDFQKGDIAEGYSVSREKKESFPLTVTSAQKNPTAFYLCASSAREGYEQYFGPGTRLTVT.